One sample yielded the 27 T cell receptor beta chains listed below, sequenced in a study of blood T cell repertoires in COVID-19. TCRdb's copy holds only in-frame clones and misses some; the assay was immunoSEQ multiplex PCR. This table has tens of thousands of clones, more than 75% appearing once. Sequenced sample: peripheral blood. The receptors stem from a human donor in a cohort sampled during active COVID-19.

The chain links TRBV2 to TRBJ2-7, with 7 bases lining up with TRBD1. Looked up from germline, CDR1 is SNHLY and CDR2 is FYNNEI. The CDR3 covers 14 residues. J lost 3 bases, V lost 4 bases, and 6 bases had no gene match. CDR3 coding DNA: TGTGCCAGCAGTGCTCAAAGGGGGCTCTACGAGCAGTACTTC. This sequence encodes CASSAQRGLYEQYF.

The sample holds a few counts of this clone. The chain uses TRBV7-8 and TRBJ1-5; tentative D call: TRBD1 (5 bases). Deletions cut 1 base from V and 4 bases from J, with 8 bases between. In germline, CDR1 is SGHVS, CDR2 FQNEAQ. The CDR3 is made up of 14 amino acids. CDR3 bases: TGTGCCAGCAGCTTAGGACAGCTTAATCAGCCCCAGCATTTT. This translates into CASSLGQLNQPQHF.

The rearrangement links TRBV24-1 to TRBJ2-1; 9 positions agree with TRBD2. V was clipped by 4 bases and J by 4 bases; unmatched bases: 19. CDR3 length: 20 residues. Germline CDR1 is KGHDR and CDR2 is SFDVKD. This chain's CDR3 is CATSEDGGLAPHYGYNEQFF. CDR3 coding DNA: TGTGCCACCAGTGAGGATGGCGGACTAGCGCCCCATTACGGATACAATGAGCAGTTCTTC.

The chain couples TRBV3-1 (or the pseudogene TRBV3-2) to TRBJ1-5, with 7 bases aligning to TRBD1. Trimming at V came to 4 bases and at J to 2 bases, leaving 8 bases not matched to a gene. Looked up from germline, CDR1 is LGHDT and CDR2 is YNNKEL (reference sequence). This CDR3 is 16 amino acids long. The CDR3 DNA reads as TGTGCCAGCAGCCGAGGACAGGTAGTCGGCAATCAGCCCCAGCATTTT. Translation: CASSRGQVVGNQPQHF.

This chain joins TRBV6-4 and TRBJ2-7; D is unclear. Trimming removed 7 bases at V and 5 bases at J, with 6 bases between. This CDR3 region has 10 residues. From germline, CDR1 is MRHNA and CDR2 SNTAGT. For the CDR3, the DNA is TGTGCCAGCAAAGCCCACGAGCAGTACTTC. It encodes CASKAHEQYF.

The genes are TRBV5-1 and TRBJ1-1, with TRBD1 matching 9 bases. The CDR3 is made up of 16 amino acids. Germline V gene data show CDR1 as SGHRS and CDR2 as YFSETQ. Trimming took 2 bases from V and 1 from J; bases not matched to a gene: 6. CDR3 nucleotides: TGCGCCAGCAGCTTAACAGGGGGCCAGGGGAACACTGAAGCTTTCTTT. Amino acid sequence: CASSLTGGQGNTEAFF.

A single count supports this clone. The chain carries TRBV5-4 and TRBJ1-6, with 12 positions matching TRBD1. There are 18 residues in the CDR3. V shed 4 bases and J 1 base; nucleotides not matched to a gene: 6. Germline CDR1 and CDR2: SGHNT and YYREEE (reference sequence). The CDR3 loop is CASSDGTGGPSYNSPLHF. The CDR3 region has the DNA TGTGCCAGCAGCGACGGGACAGGGGGCCCTTCCTATAATTCACCCCTCCACTTT.

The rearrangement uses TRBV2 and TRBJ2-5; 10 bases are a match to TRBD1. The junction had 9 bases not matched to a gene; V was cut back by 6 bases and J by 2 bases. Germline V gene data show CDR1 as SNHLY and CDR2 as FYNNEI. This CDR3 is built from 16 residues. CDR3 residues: CASSLGQGGSQETQYF. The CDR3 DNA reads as TGTGCCAGCAGCCTAGGACAGGGGGGATCACAAGAGACCCAGTACTTC. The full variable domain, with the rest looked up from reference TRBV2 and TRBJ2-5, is EPEVTQTPSHQVTQMGQEVILRCVPISNHLYFYWYRQILGQKVEFLVSFYNNEISEKSEIFDDQFSVERPDGSNFTLKIRSTKLEDSAMYFCASSLGQGGSQETQYFGPGTRLLVL.

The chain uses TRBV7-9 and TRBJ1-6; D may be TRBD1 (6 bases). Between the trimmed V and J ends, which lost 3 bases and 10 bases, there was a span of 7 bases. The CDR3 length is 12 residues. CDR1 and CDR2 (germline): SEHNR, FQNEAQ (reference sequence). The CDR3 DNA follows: TGTGCCAGCAGCTTGGACAGATCACCCCTCCACTTT. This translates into CASSLDRSPLHF.

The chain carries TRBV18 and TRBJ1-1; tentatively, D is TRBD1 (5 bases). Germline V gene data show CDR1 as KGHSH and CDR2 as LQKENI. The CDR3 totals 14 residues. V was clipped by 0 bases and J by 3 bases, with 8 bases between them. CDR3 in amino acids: CASSPPLGDTEAFF. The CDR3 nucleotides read TGTGCCAGCTCACCACCGTTAGGGGACACTGAAGCTTTCTTT.

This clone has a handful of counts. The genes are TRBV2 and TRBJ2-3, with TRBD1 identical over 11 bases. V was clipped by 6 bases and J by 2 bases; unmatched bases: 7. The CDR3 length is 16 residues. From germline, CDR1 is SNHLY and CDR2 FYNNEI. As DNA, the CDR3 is TGTGCCAGCAGGAGGACAGGGGGCAAATCCACAGATACGCAGTATTTT. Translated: CASRRTGGKSTDTQYF.

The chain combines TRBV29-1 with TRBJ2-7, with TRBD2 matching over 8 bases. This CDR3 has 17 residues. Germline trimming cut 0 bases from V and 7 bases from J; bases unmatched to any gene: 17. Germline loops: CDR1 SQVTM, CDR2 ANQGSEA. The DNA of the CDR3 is TGCAGCGTTGAAGATGGGGATAGCGGGACCTACGTGGGGGAGCAGTACTTC. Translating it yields CSVEDGDSGTYVGEQYF.

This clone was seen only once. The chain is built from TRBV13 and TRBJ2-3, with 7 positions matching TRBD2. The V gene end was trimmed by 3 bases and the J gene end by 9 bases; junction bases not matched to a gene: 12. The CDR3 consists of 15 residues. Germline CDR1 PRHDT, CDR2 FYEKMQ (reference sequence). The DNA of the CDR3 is TGTGCCAGCAGCTTGGGCGGGAGCGGGGCTGTGACGCAGTATTTT. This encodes CASSLGGSGAVTQYF.

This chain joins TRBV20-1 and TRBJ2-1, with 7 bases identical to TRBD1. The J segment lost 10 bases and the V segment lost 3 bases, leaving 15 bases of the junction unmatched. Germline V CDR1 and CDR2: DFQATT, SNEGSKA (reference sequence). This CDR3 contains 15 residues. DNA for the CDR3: TGCAGTGCTAGTGGCGTCAGACAGGGAGCAAGGGAGCAGTTCTTC. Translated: CSASGVRQGAREQFF.

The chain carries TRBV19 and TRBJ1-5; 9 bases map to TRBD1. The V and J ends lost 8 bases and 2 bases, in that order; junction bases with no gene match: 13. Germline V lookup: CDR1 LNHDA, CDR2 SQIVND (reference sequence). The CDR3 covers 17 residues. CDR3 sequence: CASQTGGTDLGNQPQHF. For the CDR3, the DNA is TGTGCCAGTCAGACAGGGGGTACAGATTTGGGCAATCAGCCCCAGCATTTT.

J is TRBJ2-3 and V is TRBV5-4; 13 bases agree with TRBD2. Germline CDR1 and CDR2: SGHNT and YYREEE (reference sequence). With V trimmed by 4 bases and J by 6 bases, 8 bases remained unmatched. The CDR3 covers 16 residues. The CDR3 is CASSPTSGGALDTQYF. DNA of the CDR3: TGTGCCAGCAGCCCCACTAGCGGGGGGGCTCTGGATACGCAGTATTTT.

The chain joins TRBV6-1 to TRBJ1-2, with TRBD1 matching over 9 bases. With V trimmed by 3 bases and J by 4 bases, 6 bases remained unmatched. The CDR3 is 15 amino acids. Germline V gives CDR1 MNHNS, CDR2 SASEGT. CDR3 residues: CASSDLVTGGYGYTF. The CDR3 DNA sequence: TGTGCCAGCAGTGATCTCGTGACAGGGGGCTATGGCTACACCTTC.

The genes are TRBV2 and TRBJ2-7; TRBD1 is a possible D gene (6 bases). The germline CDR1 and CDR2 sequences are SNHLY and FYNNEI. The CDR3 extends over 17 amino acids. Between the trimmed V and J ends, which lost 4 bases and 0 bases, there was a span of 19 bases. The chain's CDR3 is CASSGQHILQGSYEQYF. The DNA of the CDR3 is TGTGCCAGCAGTGGCCAACATATTTTACAGGGCTCCTACGAGCAGTACTTC.

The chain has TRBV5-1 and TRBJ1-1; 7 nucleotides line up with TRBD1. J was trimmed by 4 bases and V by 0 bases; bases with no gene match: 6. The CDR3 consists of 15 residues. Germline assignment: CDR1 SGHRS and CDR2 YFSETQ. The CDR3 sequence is CASSLDGGGGTEAFF. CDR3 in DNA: TGCGCCAGCAGCTTGGATGGAGGGGGCGGCACTGAAGCTTTCTTT. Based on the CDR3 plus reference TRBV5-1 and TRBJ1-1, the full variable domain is KAGVTQTPRYLIKTRGQQVTLSCSPISGHRSVSWYQQTPGQGLQFLFEYFSETQRNKGNFPGRFSGRQFSNSRSEMNVSTLELGDSALYLCASSLDGGGGTEAFFGQGTRLTVV.

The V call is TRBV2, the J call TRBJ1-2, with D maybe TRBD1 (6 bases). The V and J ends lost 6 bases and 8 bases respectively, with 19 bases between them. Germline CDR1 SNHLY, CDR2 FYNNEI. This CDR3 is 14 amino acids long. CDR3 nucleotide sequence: TGTGCCAGCAGCCCGTTGGGGGCGATGGGAGGCTACACCTTC. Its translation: CASSPLGAMGGYTF.

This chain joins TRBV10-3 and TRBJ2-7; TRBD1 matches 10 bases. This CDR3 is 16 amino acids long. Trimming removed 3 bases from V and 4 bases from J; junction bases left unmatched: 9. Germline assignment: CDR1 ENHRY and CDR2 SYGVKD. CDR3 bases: TGTGCCATCAGTGACCCTTCGGGACAGGGGCCTTACGAGCAGTACTTC. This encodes CAISDPSGQGPYEQYF.

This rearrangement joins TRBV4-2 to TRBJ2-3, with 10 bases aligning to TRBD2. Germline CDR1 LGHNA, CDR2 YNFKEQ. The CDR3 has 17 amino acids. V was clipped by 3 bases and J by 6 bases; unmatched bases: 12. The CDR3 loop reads CASSHTARTSGPDTQYF. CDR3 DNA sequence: TGTGCCAGCAGCCACACGGCCCGGACTAGCGGCCCGGATACGCAGTATTTT.

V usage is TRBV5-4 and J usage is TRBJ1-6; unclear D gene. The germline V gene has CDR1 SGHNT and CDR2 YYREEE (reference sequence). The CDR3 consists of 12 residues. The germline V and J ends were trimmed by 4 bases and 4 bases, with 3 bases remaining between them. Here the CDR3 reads CASSQYNSPLHF. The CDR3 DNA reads TGTGCCAGCAGCCAGTATAATTCACCCCTCCACTTT.

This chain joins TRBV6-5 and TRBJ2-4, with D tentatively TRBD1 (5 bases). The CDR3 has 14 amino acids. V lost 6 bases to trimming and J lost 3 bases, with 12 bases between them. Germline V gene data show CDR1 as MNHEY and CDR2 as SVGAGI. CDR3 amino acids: CASRSIDSKNIQYF. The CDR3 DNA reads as TGTGCCAGCAGATCTATAGACAGCAAAAACATTCAGTACTTC.

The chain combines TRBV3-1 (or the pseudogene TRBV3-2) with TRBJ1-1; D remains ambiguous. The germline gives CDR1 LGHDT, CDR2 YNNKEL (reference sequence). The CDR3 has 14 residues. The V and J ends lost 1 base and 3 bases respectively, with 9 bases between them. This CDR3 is CASSQGGRDTEAFF. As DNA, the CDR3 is TGTGCCAGCAGCCAAGGTGGCCGTGACACTGAAGCTTTCTTT.

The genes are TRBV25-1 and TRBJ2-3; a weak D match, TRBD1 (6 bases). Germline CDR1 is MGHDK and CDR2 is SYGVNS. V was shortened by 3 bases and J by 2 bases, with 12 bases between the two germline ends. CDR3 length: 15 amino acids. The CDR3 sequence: CASSDPRQATDTQYF. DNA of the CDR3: TGTGCCAGCAGTGATCCTAGACAGGCCACAGATACGCAGTATTTT.

The CDR3 coding sequence is TGTGCCAGCACACGGAGGGCTAGCGGGAGGGATGAGCAGTTCTTC. It translates to CASTRRASGRDEQFF. The chain has TRBV2 and TRBJ2-1; TRBD2 agrees at 12 bases. The CDR3 has 15 residues. V lost 7 bases and J lost 8; bases outside the gene matches: 9. CDR1 is SNHLY, CDR2 FYNNEI, per germline.